The 13 T cell receptor beta chains presented below share a single source sample, sequenced in a study of T-cell reconstitution after alpha-beta-depleted transplantation in children. Unique molecular identifiers were used to barcode this TCRbeta library. One entry per CDR3 protein, called by TCRdb with MiXCR from the PCR reads. Of around 490,000 distinct CDR3 sequences in the sample, over 10% were seen once. Sample: PBMCs, mostly from graft donor cells, taken 180 days after TCRalphabeta/CD19-depleted stem cell transplant. These receptors were collected from a female patient between 2 and 15 years old who had a stem cell transplant for aplastic anemia, so the T cells may come from the graft donor.

There are many counts of this clonotype. The rearrangement links TRBV29-1 to TRBJ2-3; 9 bases fit TRBD1. The ends lost 5 bases at V and 2 bases at J; junction bases unmatched: 5. Per germline, CDR1 SQVTM and CDR2 ANQGSEA. The CDR3 has 14 amino acids. CDR3 DNA: TGCAGCGTTTCCAGGGACAGGGCCACAGATACGCAGTATTTT. The encoded protein is CSVSRDRATDTQYF.

At least ten counts were recorded for this clonotype. The V and J genes are TRBV12-3 or TRBV12-4 and TRBJ2-1, with D perhaps matching TRBD1 (6 bases). Trimming removed 7 bases at V and 2 bases at J, with 15 bases between. The CDR3 loop spans 15 amino acids. The CDR3 sequence is CASTLNRDTYNEQFF. As DNA, the CDR3 is TGTGCCAGCACCCTAAACAGGGACACCTACAATGAGCAGTTCTTC.

This clonotype was found a few times. CDR3 amino acids: CSVATGNTEAFF. DNA of the CDR3: TGCAGCGTCGCGACAGGGAACACTGAAGCTTTCTTT. The V and J genes are TRBV29-1 and TRBJ1-1, with D possibly matching TRBD1 (6 bases). Germline-derived CDR1 and CDR2 are SQVTM and ANQGSEA. Trimming cost V 6 bases and J 1 base, with 9 bases left between them. The CDR3 has 12 residues.

The chain is built from TRBV6-4 and TRBJ2-2; possibly TRBD1 or TRBD2 for D (6 bases each). V gave up 4 bases and J gave up 0 bases, with 12 bases separating them. The germline CDR1 and CDR2 sequences are MRHNA and SNTAGT. The CDR3 extends over 16 amino acids. The CDR3 loop is CASSARGQPNTGELFF. The CDR3 nucleotides are TGTGCCAGCAGTGCCCGGGGGCAACCGAACACCGGGGAGCTGTTTTTT.

This clonotype was found many times. The genes are TRBV28 and TRBJ2-1; D is possibly TRBD1 (6 bases). Germline CDR1 reads MDHEN; CDR2 reads SYDVKM. The germline V and J ends were trimmed by 4 bases and 2 bases, with 12 bases remaining between them. The CDR3 contains 15 residues. Here the CDR3 reads CASSSPGVTYNEQFF. The DNA for the CDR3 is TGTGCCAGCAGTTCACCAGGGGTTACCTACAATGAGCAGTTCTTC.

This clonotype showed up just a few times. The chain carries TRBV21-1 and TRBJ2-2; no check of the table's D call, TRBD1, against the DNA was made. TRBV21-1 is a documented pseudogene. The CDR3 is 17 residues long. CDR3 in amino acids: CASSKGNRGRNTGELFF. For the CDR3, the DNA is TGTGCCAGCAGCAAAGGAAACAGGGGGCGGAACACCGGGGAGCTGTTTTTT.

A few counts support this clonotype. The chain employs TRBV20-1 and TRBJ1-2; 10 nucleotides line up with TRBD1. The J segment lost 0 bases and the V segment lost 3 bases, leaving 4 bases of the junction unmatched. The CDR3 runs to 15 residues. The V gene's germline CDR1 is DFQATT and CDR2 SNEGSKA (reference sequence). DNA for the CDR3: TGCAGTGCTAGCTTCGGGACAGGGGCTAACTATGGCTACACCTTC. Residues: CSASFGTGANYGYTF.

This clonotype has more than one count but fewer than ten. V is TRBV27 and J is TRBJ2-7; a weak D match, TRBD1 (5 bases). Trimming removed 3 bases at V and 4 bases at J, with 19 bases between. CDR3 length: 16 amino acids. CDR1 is MNHEY, CDR2 SMNVEV, per germline (reference sequence). This CDR3 reads CASSFSLARASYEQYF. Here the CDR3 DNA reads TGTGCCAGCAGTTTCTCCCTTGCCAGGGCCAGTTACGAGCAGTACTTC.

This clonotype has a handful of counts. The V call is TRBV20-1, the J call TRBJ2-7; 11 bases are shared with TRBD2. The V segment lost 1 base and the J segment 3 bases; nucleotides outside the gene matches: 5. The CDR3 length is 15 residues. Germline CDR1 is DFQATT and CDR2 is SNEGSKA (reference sequence). The CDR3 DNA is TGCAGTGCTAGAGTGGCTAGCGGGAGGATCTACGAGCAGTACTTC. The encoded protein is CSARVASGRIYEQYF.

This clonotype was picked up many times. CDR3 region: CASSPSQGAYNEQFF. CDR3 sequence (DNA): TGTGCCAGCAGCCCGTCACAGGGGGCCTACAATGAGCAGTTCTTC. The chain couples TRBV6-2 or TRBV6-3 to TRBJ2-1; TRBD1 matches 8 bases. Germline V lookup: CDR1 MNHEY, CDR2 SVGEGT. The length of the CDR3 is 15 residues. Trimming removed 6 bases from V and 2 bases from J; junction bases left unmatched: 6.

The CDR3 region is CASSSHGREGYEQYF. The CDR3 DNA reads TGTGCCAGCAGTTCCCACGGGCGGGAGGGCTACGAGCAGTACTTC. The rearrangement joins TRBV28 to TRBJ2-7, with 9 bases that match TRBD2. CDR1 and CDR2 (germline): MDHEN, SYDVKM. The CDR3 covers 15 residues. V lost 4 bases, J lost 3 bases, and 7 bases stayed unmatched.

This clonotype has a handful of counts. The chain combines TRBV7-2 with TRBJ2-7; a weak D match, TRBD2 (6 bases). V was clipped by 1 base and J by 0 bases, with 10 bases between them. CDR3 length: 15 residues. Germline assignment: CDR1 SGHTA and CDR2 FQGNSA. CDR3 loop: CASSLEAGPSYEQYF. The CDR3 coding sequence is TGTGCCAGCAGCTTAGAAGCGGGCCCCTCCTACGAGCAGTACTTC.

This clonotype has ten or more counts. J is TRBJ2-7 and V is TRBV27, with D maybe TRBD2 (5 bases). This CDR3 spans 14 amino acids. The germline V and J ends were trimmed by 1 base and 4 bases, with 11 bases remaining between them. The V gene's germline CDR1 is MNHEY and CDR2 SMNVEV (reference sequence). The CDR3 DNA reads as TGTGCCAGCAGTTTATTAGAACTAGAGTACGAGCAGTACGTC. Its translation: CASSLLELEYEQYV.